This passage covers 14 T cell receptor beta chains from one sample sequenced in a study of T cell clonality in common variable immunodeficiency. Study findings and constraints: Reportedly, TCR beta sequences from common variable immunodeficiency showed fewer deletions and N-nucleotide insertions.

Sequencing was performed with immunoSEQ multiplex PCR; in TCRdb, only in-frame clones are kept and a portion is missing. The repertoire consists of roughly 33,000 clones, none detected only once. What these receptors recognize is not known. Sequences were obtained from peripheral blood mononuclear cells. The receptors derive from a human donor with common variable immunodeficiency.

This clone was detected ten times or more. The read ends 3 residues early relative to the CDR3; the germline J gene fills the gap. The chain recombines TRBV5-1 with TRBJ1-6; D perhaps matches TRBD1 (5 bases). CDR3 length: 17 residues. V lost 0 bases, J lost 0 bases, and 10 bases lay in between. Germline CDR1 and CDR2: SGHRS and YFSETQ. The chain's CDR3 is CASSLGEGSSYNSPLHF. CDR3 DNA, as far as it was read: TGCGCCAGCAGCTTGGGAGAGGGGAGCTCCTATAATTCACCC. The full variable domain, its missing parts supplied by reference TRBV5-1 and TRBJ1-6, is KAGVTQTPRYLIKTRGQQVTLSCSPISGHRSVSWYQQTPGQGLQFLFEYFSETQRNKGNFPGRFSGRQFSNSRSEMNVSTLELGDSALYLCASSLGEGSSYNSPLHFGNGTRLTVT.

Concerning this clone itself: From the germline J gene comes the end of the CDR3, since the read stops 3 residues before it. The V and J genes are TRBV7-9 and TRBJ1-6; D is possibly TRBD1 (6 bases). The V gene's germline CDR1 is SEHNR and CDR2 FQNEAQ (reference sequence). V dropped 2 bases and J dropped 9 bases, with 11 bases sitting between them. CDR3 length equals 14 residues. The sequenced part of the CDR3 DNA is TGTGCCAGCAGCTTACCAGGGGTTGGTTCACCC. Translated: CASSLPGVGSP. In full, the CDR3 reads CASSLPGVGSPLHF.

This clone has at least ten counts. The CDR3 goes on 3 residues after the read ends, and that part is filled in from the germline J gene. The chain carries TRBV2 and TRBJ1-1; D may be TRBD1 (6 bases). Germline CDR1 reads SNHLY; CDR2 reads FYNNEI. The CDR3 consists of 13 residues. Trimming took off 6 bases at V and 1 base at J, with 9 bases between the two ends. CDR3 amino acids: CASSGQPNTEAFF. The part of the CDR3 DNA that was read is TGTGCCAGCAGCGGACAGCCGAACACTGAA.

This clone was detected a few times. The CDR3 end is not reached by the read, which stops 3 residues before it; the germline J gene fills it in. The chain has TRBV11-3 and TRBJ2-3; tentatively, D is TRBD1 (5 bases). The CDR3 is 15 residues long. The germline V gene has CDR1 SGHNT and CDR2 YENEEA. V was shortened by 5 bases and J by 5 bases, with 17 bases between the two germline ends. The covered CDR3 bases are TGTGCCAGCAGCAGAACAGGTCGCCAGGAAGATACG. As protein: CASSRTGRQEDT. The entire CDR3 reads CASSRTGRQEDTQYF.

This clone was observed at least ten times. The sequenced fragment ends 3 residues before the CDR3 boundary, so the rest is inferred from the germline J gene. The V gene is TRBV20-1, the J gene TRBJ2-5, with unresolved D. The CDR3 extends over 12 amino acids. V lost 5 bases and J 2 bases, leaving 9 bases between the germline ends. Germline V lookup: CDR1 DFQATT, CDR2 SNEGSKA (reference sequence). The CDR3 reads CSAAPEQETQYF. Incomplete CDR3 DNA: TGCAGTGCTGCCCCAGAGCAAGAGACC.

This clone was counted between two and nine times. The CDR3 is cut off 3 residues early in the read; its end comes from the germline J gene. The chain recombines TRBV18 with TRBJ2-7; 7 bases are a match to TRBD1. CDR1 and CDR2 from the germline V gene are KGHSH and LQKENI. This CDR3 spans 17 amino acids. V dropped 3 bases and J dropped 0; count of bases not matched to a gene: 11. The CDR3: CASSPLQTGQHSYEQYF. The sequenced part of the CDR3 DNA is TGTGCCAGCTCACCTTTACAAACGGGACAGCACTCCTACGAG.

This clone was seen many times. The CDR3 region is CASSLMGAGEKLFF. CDR3 DNA (partial): TGTGCCAGCAGCTTAATGGGGGCTGGGGAAAAA. The gene calls are TRBV7-2 and TRBJ1-4; a weak D match, TRBD1 (6 bases). The CDR3 end falls 3 residues outside the read, so it is completed with the germline J gene. Germline CDR1 reads SGHTA; CDR2 reads FQGNSA. With 2 bases removed from V and 8 bases from J, the gap between germline ends came to 12 bases. This CDR3 has 14 amino acids.

This clone was seen ten or more times. The CDR3 DNA, read in part, is TGTGCCAGCAGTTTACAGGGAGGTCCCTCCCTTTATAGCAATCAGCCC. Translation gives CASSLQGGPSLYSNQP. The full CDR3 sequence reads CASSLQGGPSLYSNQPQHF. The chain couples TRBV12-3 or TRBV12-4 to TRBJ1-5; possibly TRBD1 for D (5 bases). The read terminates 3 residues before the CDR3 end, so the remaining end is supplied by the germline J gene. The CDR3 is made up of 19 amino acids. Trimming cost V 2 bases and J 0 bases, with 20 bases left between them.

This clone was seen at least ten times. The CDR3 extends 3 residues past the end of the read, so its final part is completed from the germline J gene. The chain is built from TRBV12-3 or TRBV12-4 and TRBJ2-7, with TRBD1 identical over 8 bases. The CDR3 spans 14 residues. V gave up 5 bases and J gave up 0 bases; unmatched junction bases: 3. Here the CDR3 reads CASSTGGSSYEQYF. The CDR3 DNA, read in part, is TGTGCCAGCAGTACAGGGGGGTCCTCCTACGAG.

This clone has ten or more counts. The CDR3 end is not reached by the read, which stops 3 residues before it; the germline J gene fills it in. The chain uses TRBV10-3 and TRBJ2-1; TRBD2 is a possible D gene (7 bases). V was trimmed by 8 bases and J by 7 bases, leaving 24 bases between them. CDR1 is ENHRY, CDR2 SYGVKD, per germline. The CDR3 has 16 residues. The CDR3 reads CAIGGSEGGPGNEQFF. The part of the CDR3 DNA that was read is TGTGCCATCGGGGGGTCGGAGGGGGGGCCCGGGAATGAG.

This clone was counted a few times. Read sequence stops 3 residues before the CDR3 end, and the germline J gene provides the missing end. The rearrangement joins TRBV7-3 to TRBJ2-2, with D possibly TRBD1 on 5 matching bases. Trimming cost V 1 base and J 4 bases, with 13 bases left between them. CDR3 length: 16 amino acids. The germline V gene encodes CDR1 SGHTA and CDR2 FQGTGA. The CDR3 bases that were read are TGTGCCAGCAGCTTAAGTGGGGCTAGGTCCACCGGGGAG. Its protein product is CASSLSGARSTGE. The full CDR3 sequence reads CASSLSGARSTGELFF.

This clone was seen ten or more times. The CDR3 end is not reached by the read, which stops 3 residues before it; the germline J gene fills it in. The chain is built from TRBV19 and TRBJ1-5; 10 bases are a match to TRBD1. Germline V gives CDR1 LNHDA, CDR2 SQIVND (reference sequence). The CDR3 contains 14 residues. V shed 5 bases and J 5 bases; nucleotides not matched to a gene: 3. This CDR3 reads CASSVTGGDQPQHF. The covered CDR3 bases are TGTGCCAGTAGTGTGACAGGGGGCGATCAGCCC.

This clone showed up many times. Sequencing ends 3 residues short of the CDR3 end; the germline J gene provides the rest. V gene TRBV20-1 combines with J gene TRBJ2-1, with a tentative D call TRBD2 (7 bases). Germline CDR1 is DFQATT and CDR2 is SNEGSKA (reference sequence). Trimming took 5 bases from V and 5 from J, leaving 19 bases between them. The CDR3 has 15 residues. The CDR3 spells CSARQQGGENNEQFF. The DNA read from the CDR3 is TGCAGTGCTCGACAACAGGGAGGGGAAAACAATGAG.

About this clone itself: The missing CDR3 end, 3 residues past where the read stops, is filled in from the germline J gene. This chain links TRBV19 with TRBJ1-1, with D unresolved. CDR1 and CDR2 from the germline V gene are LNHDA and SQIVND (reference sequence). The CDR3 extends over 16 amino acids. V was pared by 0 bases and J by 6 bases, with 17 bases between. The CDR3 here is CASSIDLAPRTAEAFF. CDR3 bases read: TGTGCCAGTAGTATAGATCTTGCCCCCCGAACGGCTGAA.